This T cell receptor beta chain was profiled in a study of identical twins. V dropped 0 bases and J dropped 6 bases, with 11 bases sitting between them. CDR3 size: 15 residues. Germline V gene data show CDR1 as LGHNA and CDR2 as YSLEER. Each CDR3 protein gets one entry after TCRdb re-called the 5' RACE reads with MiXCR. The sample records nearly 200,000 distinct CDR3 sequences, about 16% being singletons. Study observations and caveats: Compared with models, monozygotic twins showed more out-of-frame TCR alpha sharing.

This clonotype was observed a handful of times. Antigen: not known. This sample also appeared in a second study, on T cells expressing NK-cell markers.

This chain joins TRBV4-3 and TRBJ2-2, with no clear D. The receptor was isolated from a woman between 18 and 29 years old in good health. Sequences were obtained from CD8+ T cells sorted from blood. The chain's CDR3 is CASSQEQATAGELFF. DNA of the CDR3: TGCGCCAGCAGCCAAGAGCAGGCCACGGCCGGGGAGCTGTTTTTT.